This T cell receptor beta chain was obtained from a study of identical twins. Template switching, a step in the protocol, added a universal primer site, and cDNA carried unique molecular identifiers. TCRdb reanalysed the 5' RACE reads using MiXCR and keeps one entry per CDR3 protein. This table has a few hundred thousand distinct CDR3 sequences, 8% to 9.5% appearing once. Everyone who donated was a healthy Caucasian. CDR1 is SEHNR and CDR2 is FQNEAQ in the germline V gene (reference sequence). V was clipped by 6 bases and J by 3 bases; unmatched bases: 8. The CDR3 totals 15 residues. Notes on the study in general: In drawing conclusions, the study used cross-sectional statistical analysis and did not follow the same donors. Twins shared out-of-frame alpha sequences with excess low generation probability.

In this sample, this clonotype turned up a few times. Its antigen is undetermined. The same sample was also studied in work on yellow fever vaccine responses in identical twins.

The TCR originated in a woman between 18 and 29 years old in good health. Sequenced sample: CD8+ T cells sorted from blood. The V call is TRBV7-9, the J call TRBJ1-5; 7 bases line up with TRBD1. CDR3 sequence reads: CASRPRTGHNQPQHF. In DNA, the CDR3 is TGTGCCAGCAGACCCCGGACAGGCCACAATCAGCCCCAGCATTTT.